The clone carrying this T cell receptor beta chain was counted many times. As yet, its antigen is unknown. These data originate in a study of molecular identifiers for immune sequencing clone quantification. Each CDR3 protein is one row after TCRdb ran MiXCR on the PCR reads. The data contain about 86,000 distinct CDR3 sequences, nearly 25% of them singletons. Germline V CDR1 and CDR2: MNHNY, SVGAGI (reference sequence). V was cut by 10 bases and J by 2 bases, with 19 bases left in between. This CDR3 has 15 residues. Input for naive CD8 libraries was roughly 17,000 to 1,100,000 sorted cells; the RNA fraction used was 10%, 30% or 50%. When naive CD8 T cells were sorted, they were gated as CD8+CD4-CCR7+CD45RA+. Study findings and constraints: Effector cells kept over 99% of their molecules in clones above 20 RNA copies, while naive cells kept under 1% there. The study reportedly detected spiked Jurkat TCR RNA from one cell among around 970,000 naive cells.

The TCR originated in a human donor in good health. Some libraries in this study had Jurkat cell RNA spiked in. V is TRBV6-6 and J is TRBJ2-3; D uncertain. What was sequenced was naive CD8+ T cells from blood, with Jurkat cell RNA spiked in. Subset in this sample: FACS-sorted CD8+CD4-CCR7+CD45RA+ naive T cells. The CDR3, as DNA: TGTGCCACCTTCTATAATGAGAGGATCACAGATACGCAGTATTTT. This translates into CATFYNERITDTQYF.